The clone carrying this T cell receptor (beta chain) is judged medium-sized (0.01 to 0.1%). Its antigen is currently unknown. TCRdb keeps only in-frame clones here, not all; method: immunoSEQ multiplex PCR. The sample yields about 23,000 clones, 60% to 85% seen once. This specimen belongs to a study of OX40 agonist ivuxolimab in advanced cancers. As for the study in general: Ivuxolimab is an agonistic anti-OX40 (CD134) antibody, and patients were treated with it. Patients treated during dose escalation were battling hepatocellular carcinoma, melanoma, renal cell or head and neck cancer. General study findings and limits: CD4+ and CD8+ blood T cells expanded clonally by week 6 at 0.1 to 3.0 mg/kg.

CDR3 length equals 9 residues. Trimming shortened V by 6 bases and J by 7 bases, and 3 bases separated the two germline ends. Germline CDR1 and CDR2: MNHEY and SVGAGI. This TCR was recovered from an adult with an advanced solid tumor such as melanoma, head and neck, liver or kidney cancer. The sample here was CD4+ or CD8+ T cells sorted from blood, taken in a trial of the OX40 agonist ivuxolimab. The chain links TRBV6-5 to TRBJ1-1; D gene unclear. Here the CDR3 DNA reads TGTGCCAGCAGAAGTGAAGCTTTCTTT. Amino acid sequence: CASRSEAFF.